These T cell receptor beta chains were read from a single sample in a study of blood T cell repertoires in COVID-19. Method: immunoSEQ multiplex PCR; TCRdb's copy keeps in-frame clones and lacks some. The profile shows just under 60,000 clones, more than 75% of them singletons. The sequencing input was peripheral blood. The receptors shown here come from an older man with acute or convalescent COVID-19. Both conserved end residues are part of each CDR3. D genes are given only for firm matches. Rows may omit the clone size; those that give it use once, few, many or a size class.

V	size	D	J	DNA	CDR3
TRBV30	.	TRBD1	TRBJ1-1	TGTGCCTGGAGGCAAGGGTGGGACAGGGGATGGAACACTGAAGCTTTCTTT	CAWRQGWDRGWNTEAFF
TRBV5-8	.	.	TRBJ2-1	TGTGCCAGCAGCTTGGGAACCACTTACAATGAGCAGTTCTTC	CASSLGTTYNEQFF
TRBV9	.	TRBD2	TRBJ2-3	TGTGCCAGCAGTTTTAGCGGGAGGAAACCGGGCACAGATACGCAGTATTTT	CASSFSGRKPGTDTQYF
TRBV24-1	.	.	TRBJ2-2	TGTGCCACCAGTGATAGCCGGGACACCGTCACCGGGGAGCTGTTTTTT	CATSDSRDTVTGELFF
TRBV11-2	few	.	TRBJ2-3	TGTGCCAGCAGCTCACAGCTGTCAGATACGCAGTATTTT	CASSSQLSDTQYF
TRBV5-6	.	TRBD1	TRBJ1-2	TGTGCCAGCAGCTTGGAAGTGACAGGGGACTACACCTTC	CASSLEVTGDYTF
TRBV7-2	.	TRBD1	TRBJ1-3	TGTGCCAGCACCCCAAGGACAGGCACCTCTGGAAACACCATATATTTT	CASTPRTGTSGNTIYF
TRBV5-5	medium-sized	TRBD1	TRBJ1-4	TGTGCCAGCAGCTTACCGACAGGGGAAAATGAAAAACTGTTTTTT	CASSLPTGENEKLFF
TRBV7-2	.	.	TRBJ1-2	TGTGCCAGCAGCCCCAAGAGGGGGAGAACGGACTATGGCTACACCTTC	CASSPKRGRTDYGYTF
TRBV5-8	.	TRBD2	TRBJ2-3	TGTGCCAGCAGCGGCTCGGGACTAGCGGGAGGAGATACGCAGTATTTT	CASSGSGLAGGDTQYF
TRBV7-2	.	.	TRBJ1-3	TGTGCCAGCAGCTTAGTAGGGGGTGGCTCTGGAAACACCATATATTTT	CASSLVGGGSGNTIYF
TRBV12-3/TRBV12-4	.	.	TRBJ2-5	TGTGCCAGCACCAGAACCCAAGAGACCCAGTACTTC	CASTRTQETQYF
TRBV4-2	.	TRBD1	TRBJ1-2	TGTGCCAGCAGCCAAGAAGAGGGGGCGAGCGGCTACACCTTC	CASSQEEGASGYTF
TRBV6-5	.	TRBD2	TRBJ2-7	TGTGCCAGCAGTACAGGGACTAGCGGTAACTACGAGCAGTACTTC	CASSTGTSGNYEQYF
TRBV7-9	.	.	TRBJ1-6	TGTGCCAGCAGCCGGACAGAGAATTCACCCCTCCACTTT	CASSRTENSPLHF
TRBV10-3	few	.	TRBJ1-2	TGTGCCATCAGTGAGCGGAACAGGGATGGCTACACCTTC	CAISERNRDGYTF
TRBV3-1/TRBV3-2	.	.	TRBJ1-3	TGTGCCGCCGGGGAGGCAAGCTCTGGAAACACCATATATTTT	CAAGEASSGNTIYF
TRBV28	once	TRBD1	TRBJ1-5	TGTGCCAGCAGTCGGGACAGGGGGGACAATCAGCCCCAGCATTTT	CASSRDRGDNQPQHF
TRBV5-6	.	TRBD1	TRBJ2-1	TGTGCCAGCAGCCACACCGGGACAGGGACCAATGAGCAGTTCTTC	CASSHTGTGTNEQFF
TRBV29-1	once	.	TRBJ2-1	TGCAGCGTTGGACTAGAGTACAATGAGCAGTTCTTC	CSVGLEYNEQFF
TRBV19	.	TRBD1	TRBJ1-5	TGTGCCAGCCCGAGGACAGGGAAGGGCAATCAGCCCCAGCATTTT	CASPRTGKGNQPQHF
TRBV5-4	.	TRBD1	TRBJ1-1	TGTGCCAGCGGACAGGGGGTTGATAGGAACACTGAAGCTTTCTTT	CASGQGVDRNTEAFF
TRBV5-1	.	.	TRBJ1-3	TGCGCCAGCAGCTTGGGGGGAGCTGGAAACACCATATATTTT	CASSLGGAGNTIYF
TRBV11-3	.	.	TRBJ2-1	TGTGCCAGCAGCGATCCCTCCAGGGTTAACTACAATGAGCAGTTCTTC	CASSDPSRVNYNEQFF
TRBV11-3	.	.	TRBJ2-7	TGTGCCAGCAGCTCGAACGACAGCTACGAGCAGTACTTC	CASSSNDSYEQYF
TRBV18	.	.	TRBJ1-3	TGTGCCAGCTCACCTAGTATTGGAAACACCATATATTTT	CASSPSIGNTIYF
TRBV5-1	.	TRBD1	TRBJ1-2	TGCGCCAGCAGCGGACAGGGGGTTGAGGGCTACACCTTC	CASSGQGVEGYTF
TRBV29-1	.	.	TRBJ2-3	TGCAGCGTTGAGTCCCGGAGAGATACGCAGTATTTT	CSVESRRDTQYF
TRBV19	.	.	TRBJ2-2	TGTGCCAGTAGTTTAAACACCGGGGAGCTGTTTTTT	CASSLNTGELFF
TRBV10-2	.	TRBD2	TRBJ2-1	TGCGCCAGCAGTGCCTCTAGCGGGACGAATGAGCAGTTCTTC	CASSASSGTNEQFF
TRBV11-2	.	TRBD1	TRBJ2-7	TGTGCCAGCAGTTCCCTGGGACAGGGAAACGAGCAGTACTTC	CASSSLGQGNEQYF
TRBV29-1	few	TRBD1	TRBJ2-1	TGCAGCGTTGAGAAGGACAGGGGTAATGAGCAGTTCTTC	CSVEKDRGNEQFF
TRBV27	.	TRBD2	TRBJ2-1	TGTGCCGCCAGCAGTTTATTACTAGCGGGAGTCAATGAGCAGTTCTTC	CAASSLLLAGVNEQFF
TRBV3-1/TRBV3-2	few	.	TRBJ2-7	TGTGCCAGCAGCCCAGGCATTAGCGAGCAGTACTTC	CASSPGISEQYF
TRBV7-2	.	.	TRBJ1-1	TGTGCCAGCAGCTTATCGGCGGCGGGCACTGAAGCTTTCTTT	CASSLSAAGTEAFF
TRBV29-1	.	TRBD1	TRBJ1-2	TGCAGCGTACTGACAGGGGGTGTCTATGGCTACACCTTC	CSVLTGGVYGYTF
TRBV7-2	.	.	TRBJ1-1	TGTGCCAGCAGTCTCTGGGGGACAAGCAGCCACATGAACACTGAAGCTTTCTTT	CASSLWGTSSHMNTEAFF
TRBV9	.	TRBD2	TRBJ2-3	TGTGCCAGCAGCGTAGGCCTAGCGGGAGGGAATACCCCAGATACGCAGTATTTT	CASSVGLAGGNTPDTQYF